The sequence of this TCR beta chain was determined in a study of blood T cells in healthy people across ages. This CDR3 has 13 amino acids. From germline, CDR1 is SQVTM and CDR2 ANQGSEA. V shed 6 bases and J shed 6 bases, with 14 bases lying between them. Combining a sample-barcoded 5' primer with a J-beta primer mix, a second PCR ran for roughly 7 to 12 cycles. Using its own MiXCR run on the 5' RACE reads, TCRdb lists one record per CDR3 protein. The profile covers some 900,000 distinct CDR3 sequences, with around 46% appearing a single time and around 15% taken by the ten largest. This clonotype was observed a handful of times.

The chain uses TRBV29-1 and TRBJ2-2; no clear D gene. The origin of this receptor is a man in his thirties or forties in good health. Sample: blood. The CDR3 coding sequence is TGCAGCGTGGGAATTAGAGGACCCGGGGAGCTGTTTTTT. Translated: CSVGIRGPGELFF.